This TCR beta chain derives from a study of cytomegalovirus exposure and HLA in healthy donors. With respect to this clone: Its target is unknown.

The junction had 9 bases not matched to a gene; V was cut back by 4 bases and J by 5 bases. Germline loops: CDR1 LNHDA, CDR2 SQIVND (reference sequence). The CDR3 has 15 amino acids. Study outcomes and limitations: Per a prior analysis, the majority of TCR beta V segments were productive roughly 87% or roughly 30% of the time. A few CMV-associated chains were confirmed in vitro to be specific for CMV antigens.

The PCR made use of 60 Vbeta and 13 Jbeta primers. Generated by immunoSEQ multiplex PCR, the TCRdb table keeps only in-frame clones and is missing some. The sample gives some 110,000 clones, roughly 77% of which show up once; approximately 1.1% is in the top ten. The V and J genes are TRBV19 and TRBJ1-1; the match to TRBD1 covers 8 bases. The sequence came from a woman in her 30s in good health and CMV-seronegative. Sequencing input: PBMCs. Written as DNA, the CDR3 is TGTGCCAGTAGTAACCCGAAGGACAGGGTGACTGAAGCTTTCTTT. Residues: CASSNPKDRVTEAFF.